This entry lists 21 T cell receptor beta chains sequenced from one sample in a study of vaccination effects on CD4 cells after COVID-19. Sequencing used immunoSEQ multiplex PCR; TCRdb keeps in-frame clones, though not all of them. The sample lists some 40,000 clones, around two thirds occurring once. Their recognized antigens are unknown. ViraFEST assay sequencing came after antigen-specific CD4+ T cells were expanded with viral peptide pools. Culture lasted about ten days before CD4+ T cell isolation. The person was diagnosed with PCR-confirmed SARS-CoV-2 infection between March and December 2020. Sample: CD4+ T cells from PBMCs cultured with HCoV-NL63 spike peptides, taken before COVID-19 vaccination. These receptors were taken from a human donor who had a prior SARS-CoV-2 infection.

This clone appeared once. The rearrangement links TRBV5-1 to TRBJ2-1, with 9 bases matching TRBD1. This CDR3 has 15 amino acids. The germline gives CDR1 SGHRS, CDR2 YFSETQ. Trimming took 4 bases from V and 2 from J; bases not matched to a gene: 4. The CDR3 DNA sequence: TGCGCCAGCAGCCGAACAGGGGGCCCCTACAATGAGCAGTTCTTC. It specifies CASSRTGGPYNEQFF.

This clone was detected only a few times. The rearrangement uses TRBV5-1 and TRBJ2-3; D gene uncertain. This CDR3 spans 14 amino acids. The germline CDR1 and CDR2 sequences are SGHRS and YFSETQ. Between the trimmed V and J ends, which lost 1 base and 2 bases, there was a span of 8 bases. CDR3: CASSLLNPTDTQYF. The DNA of the CDR3 is TGCGCCAGCAGCTTGCTCAACCCCACAGATACGCAGTATTTT.

The chain employs TRBV19 and TRBJ1-1; D is unclear. V gave up 7 bases and J gave up 0 bases, with 9 bases separating them. CDR1 is LNHDA and CDR2 is SQIVND in the germline V gene (reference sequence). This CDR3 comprises 13 residues. Here the CDR3 DNA reads TGTGCCAGTACTCCCCGCGTGAACACTGAAGCTTTCTTT. Translation: CASTPRVNTEAFF. Complete variable domain (other parts from reference TRBV19 and TRBJ1-1): DGGITQSPKYLFRKEGQNVTLSCEQNLNHDAMYWYRQDPGQGLRLIYYSQIVNDFQKGDIAEGYSVSREKKESFPLTVTSAQKNPTAFYLCASTPRVNTEAFFGQGTRLTVV.

The CDR3 sequence is CASSPSEGNTEAFF. The CDR3 bases are TGTGCCAGCAGCCCCTCTGAGGGAAACACTGAAGCTTTCTTT. The V call is TRBV7-2, the J call TRBJ1-1; the D is unclear. CDR3 length equals 14 residues. V lost 5 bases, J lost 2 bases, and 12 bases lay in between. Looked up from germline, CDR1 is SGHTA and CDR2 is FQGNSA. Combining the CDR3 with reference TRBV7-2 and TRBJ1-1 gives the whole variable domain GAGVSQSPSNKVTEKGKDVELRCDPISGHTALYWYRQSLGQGLEFLIYFQGNSAPDKSGLPSDRFSAERTGGSVSTLTIQRTQQEDSAVYLCASSPSEGNTEAFFGQGTRLTVV.

The rearrangement joins TRBV24-1 to TRBJ2-1, with unresolved D. The CDR3 contains 13 residues. Trimming cost V 7 bases and J 5 bases, with 11 bases left between them. In germline, CDR1 is KGHDR, CDR2 SFDVKD. CDR3: CATSPWGNNEQFF. The CDR3 nucleotides read TGTGCCACCAGCCCCTGGGGTAACAATGAGCAGTTCTTC.

The chain combines TRBV7-8 with TRBJ2-7; D uncertain. CDR1 is SGHVS, CDR2 FQNEAQ, per germline. The ends were cut back, 2 bases at V and 0 bases at J, with 5 bases in the middle. The CDR3 has 13 amino acids. The CDR3 region is CASSLSLSYEQYF. In DNA, the CDR3 is TGTGCCAGCAGCTTATCCCTCTCCTACGAGCAGTACTTC.

The chain combines TRBV7-9 with TRBJ2-7; D is unclear. Trimming left V 6 bases short and J 0 bases short, with 6 bases between. The germline CDR1 and CDR2 sequences are SEHNR and FQNEAQ (reference sequence). This CDR3 has 12 residues. The CDR3 sequence: CASSFSSYEQYF. The CDR3 DNA is TGTGCCAGCAGTTTCAGCTCCTACGAGCAGTACTTC. The full variable domain, in which reference TRBV7-9 and TRBJ2-7 provide the parts outside the CDR3, is DTGVSQNPRHKITKRGQNVTFRCDPISEHNRLYWYRQTLGQGPEFLTYFQNEAQLEKSRLLSDRFSAERPKGSFSTLEIQRTEQGDSAMYLCASSFSSYEQYFGPGTRLTVT.

J is TRBJ1-4 and V is TRBV15, with D possibly being TRBD1 (5 bases). CDR1 is LNHNV and CDR2 is YYDKDF in the germline V gene (reference sequence). V was pared by 0 bases and J by 7 bases, with 15 bases between. CDR3 length equals 16 residues. CDR3: CATSRDREGLGEKLFF. CDR3 sequence (DNA): TGTGCCACCAGCAGAGATCGGGAGGGGTTGGGTGAAAAACTGTTTTTT.

This chain uses TRBV7-8 with TRBJ2-5; 7 bases line up with TRBD2. Germline V gene sequence: CDR1 SGHVS, CDR2 FQNEAQ. The junction had 6 bases not matched to a gene; V was cut back by 5 bases and J by 6 bases. There are 13 residues in the CDR3. The CDR3 reads CASSRTRFQTQYF. CDR3 DNA sequence: TGTGCCAGCAGCCGGACTAGGTTCCAGACCCAGTACTTC.

This chain links TRBV2 with TRBJ2-3, with D possibly TRBD2 on 6 matching bases. This CDR3 has 11 residues. Germline lookup yields CDR1 SNHLY and CDR2 FYNNEI. The ends were cut back, 4 bases at V and 8 bases at J, with 7 bases in the middle. The CDR3 DNA is TGTGCCAGCAGTGGTAGCGGTACGCAGTATTTT. Protein sequence: CASSGSGTQYF. Full variable domain (remainder filled in from reference TRBV2 and TRBJ2-3): EPEVTQTPSHQVTQMGQEVILRCVPISNHLYFYWYRQILGQKVEFLVSFYNNEISEKSEIFDDQFSVERPDGSNFTLKIRSTKLEDSAMYFCASSGSGTQYFGPGTRLTVL.

This clone has a single count. V is TRBV20-1 and J is TRBJ2-3; 7 bases agree with TRBD2. With 3 bases clipped from V and 3 bases from J, the junction kept 6 bases outside the gene matches. CDR1 is DFQATT and CDR2 is SNEGSKA in the germline V gene (reference sequence). This CDR3 region has 14 residues. The CDR3 is CSASSLSGTDTQYF. DNA for the CDR3: TGCAGTGCTAGTTCACTTAGCGGGACAGATACGCAGTATTTT.

V usage is TRBV7-3 and J usage is TRBJ2-3; D possibly corresponds to TRBD2 (6 bases). The CDR3 sequence is 13 residues long. Germline assignment: CDR1 SGHTA and CDR2 FQGTGA. V was trimmed by 4 bases and J by 2 bases, leaving 7 bases between them. The CDR3 coding sequence is TGTGCCAGCAGCTCGCGGGACACAGATACGCAGTATTTT. It codes for CASSSRDTDTQYF.

The V gene is TRBV4-2, the J gene TRBJ2-5; TRBD2 agrees at 10 bases. The CDR3 is 18 amino acids. CDR1 LGHNA and CDR2 YNFKEQ come from the germline V gene. V was pared by 0 bases and J by 6 bases, with 13 bases of the junction left unmatched. The CDR3 DNA is TGTGCCAGCAGCCAAGATCGGAGGGGTAGCGGGGGGTCCCAGACCCAGTACTTC. Encoded protein: CASSQDRRGSGGSQTQYF.

The chain links TRBV9 to TRBJ2-2, with 8 nucleotides matching TRBD2. In germline, CDR1 is SGDLS, CDR2 YYNGEE. V was pared by 0 bases and J by 4 bases, with 5 bases of the junction left unmatched. This CDR3 has 16 amino acids. In DNA form, the CDR3 reads TGTGCCAGCAGCGTAGTGAGCGGGGGTTCCACCGGGGAGCTGTTTTTT. Amino acid sequence: CASSVVSGGSTGELFF.

This clone showed up just a few times. The chain joins TRBV18 to TRBJ2-2, with D uncertain. This CDR3 is built from 13 residues. Trimming left V 6 bases short and J 3 bases short, with 8 bases between. Germline CDR1 and CDR2: KGHSH and LQKENI. The CDR3 DNA is TGTGCCAGCTCGGCGCAGGACACCGGGGAGCTGTTTTTT. Translation gives CASSAQDTGELFF.

The J gene is TRBJ2-7, the V gene TRBV24-1; 10 bases align to TRBD2. Germline lookup yields CDR1 KGHDR and CDR2 SFDVKD. The length of the CDR3 is 15 residues. The V segment lost 2 bases and the J segment 7 bases; nucleotides outside the gene matches: 7. For the CDR3, the DNA is TGTGCCACCAGTGATTCTCCAGCGGGAGGGGGTGAGCAGTACTTC. The encoded protein is CATSDSPAGGGEQYF.

This clone has only one observation. The chain has TRBV5-6 and TRBJ1-2; no clear D gene. V was clipped by 4 bases and J by 0 bases, with 4 bases between them. The CDR3 is 12 amino acids. Germline-derived CDR1 and CDR2 are SGHDT and YYEEEE. CDR3 bases: TGTGCCAGCAGCCCCTCTAACTATGGCTACACCTTC. Encoded protein: CASSPSNYGYTF.

The chain combines TRBV28 with TRBJ2-7; 8 nucleotides line up with TRBD2. The CDR3 is 14 amino acids. The ends lost 0 bases at V and 8 bases at J; junction bases unmatched: 6. Germline V gives CDR1 MDHEN, CDR2 SYDVKM. The CDR3 sequence: CASSLWGTSSQQYF. In nucleotides, the CDR3 is TGTGCCAGCAGTTTATGGGGGACTAGTTCCCAGCAGTACTTC.

V gene TRBV4-2 combines with J gene TRBJ2-3, with D perhaps given as TRBD1 or TRBD2 (6 bases each). CDR1 LGHNA and CDR2 YNFKEQ come from the germline V gene. This CDR3 is 17 amino acids long. V gave up 2 bases and J gave up 7 bases, with 22 bases separating them. The CDR3 sequence is CASSQLGGRGRTNTQYF. The CDR3 nucleotides are TGTGCCAGCAGCCAACTGGGGGGCCGGGGCCGCACGAATACGCAGTATTTT.

This clone has only a few counts. V and J are TRBV2 and TRBJ2-7; 7 bases agree with TRBD1. The V gene end was trimmed by 7 bases and the J gene end by 5 bases; junction bases not matched to a gene: 8. Germline-derived CDR1 and CDR2 are SNHLY and FYNNEI. The CDR3 runs 13 residues. The CDR3 nucleotides read TGTGCCAGCAAGAACAGGGGTAGCGACGAGCAGTACTTC. Amino acid sequence: CASKNRGSDEQYF.

V gene TRBV27 combines with J gene TRBJ1-2, with 10 bases aligning to TRBD1. Losses at the gene ends were 6 bases for V and 0 bases for J; bases not matched to a gene: 16. The germline CDR1 and CDR2 sequences are MNHEY and SMNVEV (reference sequence). The CDR3 is 19 amino acids. The CDR3 DNA sequence: TGTGCCAGCAGCCCCCTTCTTATCTGGGACAGGGGAACTAACTATGGCTACACCTTC. Encoded protein: CASSPLLIWDRGTNYGYTF.